The 9 T cell receptor beta chains listed next were all sequenced from one sample in a study of blood T cell repertoires in COVID-19. Using immunoSEQ multiplex PCR, the repertoire was profiled, and TCRdb retains in-frame clones only, with some absent. The repertoire holds roughly 230,000 clones, with 82% as singletons. The sequenced sample consisted of PBMCs or T cells enriched from blood (not recorded which). The receptors shown here come from an older woman who had recovered from COVID-19.

The chain employs TRBV27 and TRBJ1-1; 7 positions agree with TRBD1. V lost 2 bases to trimming and J lost 4 bases; unmatched junction nucleotides: 4. Germline V gene data show CDR1 as MNHEY and CDR2 as SMNVEV (reference sequence). The CDR3 is 14 residues long. CDR3 protein: CASSLKQGFTEAFF. The CDR3 bases are TGTGCCAGCAGTTTAAAACAGGGGTTCACTGAAGCTTTCTTT.

This clone has only one observation. The chain carries TRBV5-8 and TRBJ1-5; D is unclear. Germline V gene sequence: CDR1 SGHTS, CDR2 YDEGEE. The CDR3 runs to 13 residues. Between the trimmed V and J ends, which lost 0 bases and 5 bases, there was a span of 6 bases. The CDR3 here is CASSLVRDQPQHF. CDR3 sequence (DNA): TGTGCCAGCAGCTTGGTCCGGGATCAGCCCCAGCATTTT.

J is TRBJ1-3 and V is TRBV4-2; D not resolved. The CDR3 spans 15 residues. V was trimmed by 3 bases and J by 1 base, leaving 10 bases between them. Germline V gives CDR1 LGHNA, CDR2 YNFKEQ. The DNA for the CDR3 is TGTGCCAGCAGCCACGCCGGGATTTCTGGAAACACCATATATTTT. It codes for CASSHAGISGNTIYF.

This chain links TRBV6-5 with TRBJ1-1; no firm D call. Germline assignment: CDR1 MNHEY and CDR2 SVGAGI. This CDR3 has 16 residues. V was pared by 0 bases and J by 0 bases, with 11 bases between. The CDR3 reads CASSYSIGRVNTEAFF. CDR3 coding DNA: TGTGCCAGCAGTTACTCAATCGGGCGGGTGAACACTGAAGCTTTCTTT.

V usage is TRBV7-7 and J usage is TRBJ2-2; TRBD2 agrees at 10 bases. The germline gives CDR1 SSHAT, CDR2 FNYEAQ (reference sequence). The V segment lost 4 bases and the J segment 5 bases; nucleotides outside the gene matches: 7. This CDR3 is built from 16 residues. The CDR3 bases are TGTGCCAGCAGCTCCGGTAGCGGGAGGCCGACCGGGGAGCTGTTTTTT. Translating gives CASSSGSGRPTGELFF.

The chain couples TRBV19 to TRBJ2-1; 7 bases map to TRBD1. Germline V gene sequence: CDR1 LNHDA, CDR2 SQIVND (reference sequence). V shed 7 bases, J shed 5 bases, and the junction held 5 bases outside the gene matches. The CDR3 extends over 13 amino acids. The CDR3 DNA is TGTGCCAGTAAAGGGGACAGAGACAATGAGCAGTTCTTC. Translating gives CASKGDRDNEQFF.

CDR3 amino acids: CASSSRGVTNEKLFF. For the CDR3, the DNA is TGTGCCAGCAGTTCCAGGGGAGTAACTAATGAAAAACTGTTTTTT. The J gene is TRBJ1-4, the V gene TRBV6-7; TRBD1 might be the D (6 bases). TRBV6-7 is an ORF for which the function is uncertain. With 4 bases removed from V and 1 base from J, the gap between germline ends came to 10 bases. The CDR3 is 15 amino acids.

The chain couples TRBV12-2 to TRBJ2-2; TRBD1 is the table's D call and was not checked against the DNA. TRBV12-2 is a listed pseudogene. This CDR3 is built from 16 residues. CDR3 residues: CASRPDKTGSKGKLFF. In DNA, the CDR3 is TGTGCAAGTCGCCCAGACAAGACAGGGTCTAAAGGGAAGCTGTTTTTT.

The chain couples TRBV29-1 to TRBJ1-1, with 7 bases lining up with TRBD1. Germline-derived CDR1 and CDR2 are SQVTM and ANQGSEA. After removal of 6 bases from V and 0 bases from J, the junction contained 7 bases not matched to a gene. CDR3 length: 14 amino acids. Here the CDR3 reads CSVTSDRMNTEAFF. The CDR3 DNA sequence: TGCAGCGTAACCTCGGACAGGATGAACACTGAAGCTTTCTTT.